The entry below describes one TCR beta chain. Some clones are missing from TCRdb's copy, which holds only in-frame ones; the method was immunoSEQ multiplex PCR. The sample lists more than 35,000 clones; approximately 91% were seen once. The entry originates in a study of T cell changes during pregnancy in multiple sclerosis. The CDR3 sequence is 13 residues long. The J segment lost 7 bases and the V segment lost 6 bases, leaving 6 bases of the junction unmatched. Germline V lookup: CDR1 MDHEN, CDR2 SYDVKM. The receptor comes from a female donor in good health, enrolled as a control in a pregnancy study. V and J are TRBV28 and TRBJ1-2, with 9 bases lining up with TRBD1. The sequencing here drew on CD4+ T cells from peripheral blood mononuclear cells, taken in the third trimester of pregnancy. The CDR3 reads CASRGQGSGGYTF. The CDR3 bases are TGTGCCAGCAGGGGACAGGGTTCGGGTGGCTACACCTTC.